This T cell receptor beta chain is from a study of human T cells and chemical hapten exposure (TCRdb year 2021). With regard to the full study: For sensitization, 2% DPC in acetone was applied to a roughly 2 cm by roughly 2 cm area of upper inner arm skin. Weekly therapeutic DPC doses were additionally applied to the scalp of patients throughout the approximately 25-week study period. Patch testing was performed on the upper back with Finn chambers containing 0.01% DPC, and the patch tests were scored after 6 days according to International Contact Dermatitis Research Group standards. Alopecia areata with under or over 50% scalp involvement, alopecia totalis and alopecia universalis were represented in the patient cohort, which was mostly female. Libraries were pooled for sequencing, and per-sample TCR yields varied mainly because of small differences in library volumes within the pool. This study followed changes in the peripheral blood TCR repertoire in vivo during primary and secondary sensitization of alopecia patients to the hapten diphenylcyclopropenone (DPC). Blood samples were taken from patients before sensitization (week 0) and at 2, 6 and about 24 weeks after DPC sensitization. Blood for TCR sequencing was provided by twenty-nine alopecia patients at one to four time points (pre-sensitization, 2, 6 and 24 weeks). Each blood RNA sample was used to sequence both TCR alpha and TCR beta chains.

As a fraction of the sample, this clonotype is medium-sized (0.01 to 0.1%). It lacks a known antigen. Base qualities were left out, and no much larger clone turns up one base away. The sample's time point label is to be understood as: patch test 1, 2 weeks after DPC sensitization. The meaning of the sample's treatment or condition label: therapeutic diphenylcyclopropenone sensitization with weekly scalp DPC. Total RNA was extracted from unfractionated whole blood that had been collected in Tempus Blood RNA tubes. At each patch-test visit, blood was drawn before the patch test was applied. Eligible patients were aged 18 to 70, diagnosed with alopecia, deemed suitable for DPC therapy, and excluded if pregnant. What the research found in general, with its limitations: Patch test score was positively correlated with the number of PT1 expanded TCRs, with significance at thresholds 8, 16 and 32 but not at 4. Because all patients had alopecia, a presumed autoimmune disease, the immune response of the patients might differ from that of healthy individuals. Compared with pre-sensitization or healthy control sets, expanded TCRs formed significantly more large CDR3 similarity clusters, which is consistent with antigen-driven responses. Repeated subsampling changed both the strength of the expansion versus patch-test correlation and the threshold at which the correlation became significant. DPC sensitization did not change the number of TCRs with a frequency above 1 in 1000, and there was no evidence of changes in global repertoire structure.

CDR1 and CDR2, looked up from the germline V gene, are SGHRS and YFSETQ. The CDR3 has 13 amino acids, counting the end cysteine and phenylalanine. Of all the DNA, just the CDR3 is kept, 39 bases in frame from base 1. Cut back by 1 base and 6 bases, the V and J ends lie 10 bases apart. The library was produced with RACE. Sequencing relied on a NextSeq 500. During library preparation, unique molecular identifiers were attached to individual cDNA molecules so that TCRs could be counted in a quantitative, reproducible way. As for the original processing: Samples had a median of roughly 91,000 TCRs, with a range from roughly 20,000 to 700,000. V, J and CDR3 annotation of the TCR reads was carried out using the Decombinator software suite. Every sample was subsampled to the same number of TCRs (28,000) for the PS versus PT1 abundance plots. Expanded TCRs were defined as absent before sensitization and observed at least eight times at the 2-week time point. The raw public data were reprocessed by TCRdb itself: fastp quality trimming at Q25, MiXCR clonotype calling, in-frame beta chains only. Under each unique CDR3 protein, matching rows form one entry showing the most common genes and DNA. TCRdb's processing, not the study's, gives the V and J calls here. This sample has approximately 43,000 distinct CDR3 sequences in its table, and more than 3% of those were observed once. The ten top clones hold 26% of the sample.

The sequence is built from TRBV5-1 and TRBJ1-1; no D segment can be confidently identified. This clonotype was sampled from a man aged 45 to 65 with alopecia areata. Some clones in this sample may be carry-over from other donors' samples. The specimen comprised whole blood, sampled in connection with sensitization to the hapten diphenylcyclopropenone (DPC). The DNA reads TGCGCCAGCAGCTTGTCCGGGTCACCTGAAGCTTTCTTT. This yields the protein CASSLSGSPEAFF.